Listed here are 20 T cell receptor beta chains from one sample, sequenced in a study of blood T cells in healthy people across ages. PCR was performed a second time for about 7 to 12 cycles using a sample-barcoded 5' primer and a J-beta primer mix. TCRdb fed the 5' RACE reads into MiXCR, producing one record per CDR3 protein. The sample includes around 820,000 distinct CDR3 sequences, around a quarter of them seen just once. The sample also formed part of further work on T cells of mothers and their children.

Sequencing was done on a sample of blood. These receptors all stem from a boy between 10 and 17 years old in good health.

V usage is TRBV7-2 and J usage is TRBJ2-5; a possible D gene is TRBD2 (7 bases). Matching the DNA end better, TRBJ2-1 makes the J call doubtful. This CDR3 spans 15 amino acids. Germline V gene lookup returns CDR1 SGHTA and CDR2 FQGNSA. The CDR3 loop reads CASRPGGPSYNEQFF. CDR3 sequence (DNA): TGTGCCAGCAGACCGGGGGGCCCATCCTACAATGAGCAGTTCTTC.

V gene TRBV6-5 combines with J gene TRBJ2-7; D tentatively fits TRBD1 or TRBD2 (7 bases each). The CDR3 covers 13 residues. Between the trimmed V and J ends, which lost 4 bases and 4 bases, there was a span of 11 bases. Germline values: CDR1 MNHEY, CDR2 SVGAGI. The CDR3 DNA sequence: TGTGCCAGCAGTTCCAGGGGGGGGTACGAGCAGTACTTC. Translating it yields CASSSRGGYEQYF.

This clonotype was picked up many times. The chain employs TRBV7-9 and TRBJ2-7, with a possible D match to TRBD2 (7 bases). Germline-derived CDR1 and CDR2 are SEHNR and FQNEAQ (reference sequence). This CDR3 spans 15 amino acids. Between the trimmed V and J ends, which lost 4 bases and 0 bases, there was a span of 13 bases. The CDR3 nucleotides are TGTGCCAGCAGCTCTAGCGGACAGAGCTCCTACGAGCAGTACTTC. Its protein is CASSSSGQSSYEQYF.

J is TRBJ2-3 and V is TRBV2; D not resolved. This CDR3 has 17 amino acids. Trimming pared 4 bases from V and 2 bases from J, leaving 19 bases between. CDR1 is SNHLY and CDR2 is FYNNEI in the germline V gene. In DNA, the CDR3 is TGTGCCAGCAGTGGGGCGATAGGGCAGGCGACCACAGATACGCAGTATTTT. This sequence encodes CASSGAIGQATTDTQYF.

A few counts support this clonotype. The chain uses TRBV11-1 and TRBJ2-7; 7 nucleotides line up with TRBD1. Trimming took 1 base from V and 0 from J; bases not matched to a gene: 6. The length of the CDR3 is 16 residues. CDR1 is SGHAT and CDR2 is FQDESV in the germline V gene (reference sequence). The CDR3 loop is CASSLGRQGISYEQYF. As DNA, the CDR3 is TGTGCCAGCAGCTTAGGTCGACAGGGTATCTCCTACGAGCAGTACTTC.

The chain carries TRBV11-2 and TRBJ2-3, with unresolved D. This CDR3 contains 16 residues. V was pared by 0 bases and J by 5 bases, with 15 bases between. Germline V gene data show CDR1 as SGHAT and CDR2 as FQNNGV. The CDR3 protein is CASSLDPTLTIDTQYF. CDR3 nucleotide sequence: TGTGCCAGCAGCTTAGATCCGACCTTAACAATAGATACGCAGTATTTT. Based on the CDR3 plus reference TRBV11-2 and TRBJ2-3, the full variable domain is EAGVAQSPRYKIIEKRQSVAFWCNPISGHATLYWYQQILGQGPKLLIQFQNNGVVDDSQLPKDRFSAERLKGVDSTLKIQPAKLEDSAVYLCASSLDPTLTIDTQYFGPGTRLTVL.

The genes are TRBV6-6 and TRBJ1-5, with a weak D call TRBD1 (5 bases). The CDR3 totals 15 residues. Trimming took off 6 bases at V and 0 bases at J, with 12 bases between the two ends. In germline, CDR1 is MNHNY, CDR2 SVGAGI (reference sequence). The CDR3 loop reads CASRRDGDSNQPQHF. The CDR3 DNA follows: TGTGCCAGCAGAAGGGACGGAGATAGCAATCAGCCCCAGCATTTT.

The chain couples TRBV27 to TRBJ2-1, with TRBD2 identical over 7 bases. CDR3 size: 13 residues. Trimming at V came to 5 bases and at J to 8 bases, leaving 6 bases not matched to a gene. Germline V gives CDR1 MNHEY, CDR2 SMNVEV (reference sequence). The CDR3 nucleotides are TGTGCCAGCAGTGCCGGGGGGTGGGATGAGCAGTTCTTC. The encoded protein is CASSAGGWDEQFF.

This clonotype has a handful of counts. This chain uses TRBV6-2 or TRBV6-3 with TRBJ1-4; maybe TRBD1 (5 bases). This CDR3 has 15 amino acids. Germline CDR1 reads MNHEY; CDR2 reads SVGEGT. Trimming left V 5 bases short and J 5 bases short, with 15 bases between. CDR3 region: CASSTRQRKNEKLFF. DNA for the CDR3: TGTGCCAGCAGTACACGACAGCGGAAGAATGAAAAACTGTTTTTT.

This clonotype has a handful of counts. The CDR3 region is CATSRDRGNQPQHF. The CDR3 DNA sequence: TGTGCCACCAGCAGAGACAGGGGCAATCAGCCCCAGCATTTT. This chain joins TRBV15 and TRBJ1-5; D is possibly TRBD1 (5 bases). V was shortened by 0 bases and J by 2 bases, with 5 bases between the two germline ends. Per the germline V gene, CDR1 is LNHNV and CDR2 is YYDKDF (reference sequence). The CDR3 is 14 amino acids.

The chain uses TRBV10-3 and TRBJ2-1, with 12 bases matching TRBD1. The CDR3 is 16 residues long. Germline-derived CDR1 and CDR2 are ENHRY and SYGVKD. The J segment lost 7 bases and the V segment lost 10 bases, leaving 14 bases of the junction unmatched. CDR3 sequence: CATLGFGTGGRNEQFF. DNA of the CDR3: TGTGCCACCCTAGGTTTTGGGACAGGGGGCCGGAATGAGCAGTTCTTC.

The genes are TRBV4-3 and TRBJ2-3; 8 bases map to TRBD2. CDR3 length: 16 amino acids. Germline-derived CDR1 and CDR2 are LGHNA and YSLEER. J lost 3 bases, V lost 0 bases, and 5 bases had no gene match. In nucleotides, the CDR3 is TGCGCCAGCAGCCAAGAGGTAGCGGGAACAACAGATACGCAGTATTTT. Translated, it gives CASSQEVAGTTDTQYF.

A few counts support this clonotype. Mismatch with germline at one junction end may stem from a read error. The chain is built from TRBV9 and TRBJ2-2; D is tentatively TRBD1 or TRBD2 (6 bases each). Germline CDR1 reads SGDLS; CDR2 reads YYNGEE. The CDR3 extends over 18 amino acids. CDR3 bases: TGTGTCAGCAGCGTAGCGGTGTCGGGGGACACGAACACCGGGGAGCTGTTTTTT. Its protein product is CVSSVAVSGDTNTGELFF. The variable domain in full, completed from reference TRBV9 and TRBJ2-2, reads DSGVTQTPKHLITATGQRVTLRCSPRSGDLSVYWYQQSLDQGLQFLIQYYNGEERAKGNILERFSAQQFPDLHSELNLSSLELGDSALYFCVSSVAVSGDTNTGELFFGEGSRLTVL.

This clonotype was seen more than once but under ten times. This sequence joins TRBV6-2 or TRBV6-3 and TRBJ2-7; 7 positions match TRBD1. CDR1 and CDR2 from the germline V gene are MNHEY and SVGEGT. The CDR3 extends over 17 amino acids. The J segment lost 3 bases and the V segment lost 6 bases, leaving 17 bases of the junction unmatched. CDR3 amino acids: CASSYPLDRRSFYEQYF. CDR3 sequence (DNA): TGTGCCAGCAGCTACCCCTTGGACAGGCGTTCATTCTACGAGCAGTACTTC.

The chain combines TRBV12-3 or TRBV12-4 with TRBJ1-5; TRBD1 is a possible D gene (6 bases). This CDR3 region has 15 residues. V lost 6 bases to trimming and J lost 1 base, with 13 bases between them. CDR3 region: CASSPEGQSNQPQHF. The CDR3 coding sequence is TGTGCCAGCAGCCCGGAAGGACAGAGCAATCAGCCCCAGCATTTT.

V gene TRBV6-2 or TRBV6-3 combines with J gene TRBJ2-7; D may be TRBD2 (7 bases). The better agreement between TRBJ2-1 and the DNA end casts doubt on the J call. CDR1 is MNHEY, CDR2 SVGEGT, per germline. This CDR3 comprises 15 residues. CDR3 loop: CASGFRGGDYNEQFF. CDR3 coding DNA: TGTGCCAGCGGTTTCCGCGGGGGCGACTACAATGAGCAGTTCTTC.

The chain is built from TRBV7-2 and TRBJ2-5, with 9 nucleotides matching TRBD1. Trimming took 3 bases from V and 5 from J; bases not matched to a gene: 10. Germline CDR1 is SGHTA and CDR2 is FQGNSA. There are 16 residues in the CDR3. The chain's CDR3 is CASSLAGTGGVETQYF. The CDR3 DNA reads as TGTGCCAGCAGCTTGGCTGGTACAGGGGGCGTCGAGACCCAGTACTTC.

Concerning this clonotype itself: The junction does not match germline at one end; this may be a read error. The chain joins TRBV5-1 to TRBJ2-1; TRBD1 agrees at 7 bases. Per the germline V gene, CDR1 is SGHRS and CDR2 is YFSETQ. This CDR3 comprises 16 residues. Here the CDR3 reads CASSLGLAGGFDEQFF. The CDR3 nucleotides are TGTGCCAGCAGTTTAGGTCTGGCAGGGGGTTTCGATGAGCAGTTCTTC.

The CDR3 sequence is CASTPGTGRNEQFF. The CDR3 bases are TGTGCCAGTACACCGGGGACAGGGCGAAATGAGCAGTTCTTC. The rearrangement uses TRBV12-3 or TRBV12-4 and TRBJ2-1; 9 nucleotides match TRBD1. The CDR3 has 14 amino acids. V lost 9 bases and J lost 7; bases outside the gene matches: 10.

V gene TRBV20-1 combines with J gene TRBJ2-7; possibly TRBD1 for D (5 bases). Looked up from germline, CDR1 is DFQATT and CDR2 is SNEGSKA (reference sequence). The V end lost 1 base, the J end lost 1 base, and 14 bases lay between the germline ends. The CDR3 has 15 amino acids. The CDR3 loop reads CSARAQGAPSYEQYF. CDR3 sequence (DNA): TGCAGTGCTAGAGCCCAAGGGGCCCCTTCCTACGAGCAGTACTTC.